The next 28 T cell receptor beta chains were all read from a single sample in a study of CD4 T cells in relation to SARS-CoV-2 and coronaviruses. TCRdb keeps only in-frame clones here, not all; method: immunoSEQ multiplex PCR. The sample records about 68,000 clones, over 90% being singletons. The unexposed donors gave CD4+ T cells in about 2010-2019, prior to COVID-19. Sequenced: naive CD4+ T cells from PBMCs. Subset specified: naive CD4+ T cells isolated by negative enrichment. The receptor source for this set is a human donor in good health.

J is TRBJ2-7 and V is TRBV5-4, with D perhaps TRBD2 (6 bases). The CDR3 totals 13 residues. Germline values: CDR1 SGHNT, CDR2 YYREEE (reference sequence). The V end was cut by 0 bases, the J end by 6 bases, with 10 bases between. DNA for the CDR3: TGTGCCAGCAGCTTGGTGGACGGGGGCGAGCAGTACTTC. This codes for CASSLVDGGEQYF.

V is TRBV7-9 and J is TRBJ1-1; no reliable D call. The CDR3 consists of 14 residues. Deletions cut 1 base from V and 0 bases from J, with 6 bases between. Germline values: CDR1 SEHNR, CDR2 FQNEAQ (reference sequence). CDR3 sequence reads: CASSLEQLNTEAFF. CDR3 nucleotides: TGTGCCAGCAGCTTAGAACAGTTGAACACTGAAGCTTTCTTT.

This clone has only one observation. This chain links TRBV7-2 with TRBJ2-2; no definite D call. CDR1 is SGHTA, CDR2 FQGNSA, per germline. Trimming left V 0 bases short and J 7 bases short, with 6 bases between. CDR3 length equals 13 residues. The CDR3 coding sequence is TGTGCCAGCAGCTTAGCAGGGTTCGGGGAGCTGTTTTTT. Translation: CASSLAGFGELFF.

CDR3 DNA sequence: TGTGCCAGCAGCCAACACCAGCGGGGTGGCACAGATACGCAGTATTTT. Its protein is CASSQHQRGGTDTQYF. This chain uses TRBV3-1 (or the pseudogene TRBV3-2) with TRBJ2-3, with 7 bases aligning to TRBD2. Germline V CDR1 and CDR2: LGHDT, YNNKEL (reference sequence). The CDR3 extends over 16 amino acids. The V segment lost 2 bases and the J segment 1 base; nucleotides outside the gene matches: 6.

This chain connects TRBV4-1 to TRBJ2-7, with 7 bases that match TRBD1. Trimming at V came to 2 bases and at J to 0 bases, leaving 4 bases not matched to a gene. Germline V gene lookup returns CDR1 MGHRA and CDR2 YSYEKL. The CDR3 contains 15 residues. In nucleotides, the CDR3 is TGCGCCAGCAGCCAACACGGGACAGACTCCTACGAGCAGTACTTC. As protein: CASSQHGTDSYEQYF.

This chain connects TRBV7-6 to TRBJ2-1; possible D gene TRBD1, 5 bases. CDR3 length: 16 residues. Trimming shortened V by 0 bases and J by 3 bases, and 12 bases separated the two germline ends. CDR1 SGHVS and CDR2 FNYEAQ come from the germline V gene. The CDR3 bases are TGTGCCAGCAGCTTAGCGGGCAGGGTGATCTACAATGAGCAGTTCTTC. Translated: CASSLAGRVIYNEQFF.

The rearrangement links TRBV28 to TRBJ1-2, with D possibly TRBD1 on 6 matching bases. V was pared by 5 bases and J by 6 bases, with 19 bases between. The germline gives CDR1 MDHEN, CDR2 SYDVKM. This CDR3 region has 15 residues. CDR3 in DNA: TGTGCCAGCAGTCCCCCCGACAGGATAACAAATGGCTACACCTTC. The encoded protein is CASSPPDRITNGYTF.

The chain has TRBV6-5 and TRBJ2-7, with 7 positions matching TRBD1. The junction had 5 bases not matched to a gene; V was cut back by 6 bases and J by 3 bases. The CDR3 totals 13 residues. Germline lookup yields CDR1 MNHEY and CDR2 SVGAGI. The CDR3 loop is CASSRDSGYEQYF. CDR3 nucleotides: TGTGCCAGCAGCCGGGACAGTGGCTACGAGCAGTACTTC.

Notes on this clone: Its ends do not fully match the called genes, so a read error is possible. The chain couples TRBV20-1 to TRBJ1-2; D gene unclear. CDR1 and CDR2 from the germline V gene are DFQATT and SNEGSKA (reference sequence). The CDR3 is 11 residues long. The CDR3 region is CSARPVGPESF. The CDR3 DNA follows: TGCAGTGCTAGGCCAGTGGGTCCGGAGAGCTTC.

The chain is built from TRBV5-1 and TRBJ2-1; unclear D gene. Germline CDR1 and CDR2: SGHRS and YFSETQ. Trimming cost V 0 bases and J 2 bases, with 6 bases left between them. The CDR3 covers 14 residues. Here the CDR3 reads CASSLDLAYNEQFF. The CDR3 DNA reads as TGCGCCAGCAGCTTGGACCTCGCCTACAATGAGCAGTTCTTC.

This clone was counted once. The chain employs TRBV5-1 and TRBJ1-4, with a weak D call TRBD1 (6 bases). Looked up from germline, CDR1 is SGHRS and CDR2 is YFSETQ. This CDR3 is 15 amino acids long. Trimming left V 0 bases short and J 7 bases short, with 13 bases between. The CDR3 sequence: CASSLVGATAEKLFF. CDR3 bases: TGCGCCAGCAGCTTGGTGGGGGCCACGGCTGAAAAACTGTTTTTT. The whole variable domain, filled in from reference TRBV5-1 and TRBJ1-4, reads KAGVTQTPRYLIKTRGQQVTLSCSPISGHRSVSWYQQTPGQGLQFLFEYFSETQRNKGNFPGRFSGRQFSNSRSEMNVSTLELGDSALYLCASSLVGATAEKLFFGSGTQLSVL.

This chain joins TRBV10-3 and TRBJ1-5; D may be TRBD1 (5 bases). Germline-derived CDR1 and CDR2 are ENHRY and SYGVKD. V was trimmed by 0 bases and J by 5 bases, leaving 8 bases between them. The CDR3 is made up of 14 amino acids. CDR3 amino acids: CAISESWGDQPQHF. As DNA, the CDR3 is TGTGCCATCAGTGAGTCCTGGGGGGATCAGCCCCAGCATTTT.

The chain uses TRBV29-1 and TRBJ2-7; 8 bases match TRBD1. CDR3 size: 14 residues. Looked up from germline, CDR1 is SQVTM and CDR2 is ANQGSEA. Trimming removed 3 bases from V and 2 bases from J; junction bases left unmatched: 6. The CDR3 DNA reads as TGCAGCGTTGATGTCCGGACAGGGACCTACGAGCAGTACTTC. Protein product: CSVDVRTGTYEQYF.

This chain connects TRBV7-2 to TRBJ2-7; 10 bases fit TRBD1. This CDR3 comprises 14 residues. The ends lost 6 bases at V and 5 bases at J; junction bases unmatched: 7. CDR1 is SGHTA, CDR2 FQGNSA, per germline. CDR3 sequence: CASRAGTGVDEQYF. DNA of the CDR3: TGTGCCAGCAGGGCCGGGACAGGGGTCGACGAGCAGTACTTC.

This sequence joins TRBV19 and TRBJ2-2; 13 bases map to TRBD2. V shed 7 bases and J 4 bases; nucleotides not matched to a gene: 6. In germline, CDR1 is LNHDA, CDR2 SQIVND (reference sequence). CDR3 length: 16 amino acids. The CDR3 sequence is CASTSGTSGITGELFF. Here the CDR3 DNA reads TGTGCCAGTACCTCCGGGACTAGCGGGATCACCGGGGAGCTGTTTTTT.

This chain joins TRBV30 and TRBJ2-1; D perhaps matches TRBD2 (5 bases). CDR1 GTSNPN and CDR2 SVGIG come from the germline V gene (reference sequence). V lost 4 bases and J 2 bases, leaving 9 bases between the germline ends. The CDR3 runs to 13 residues. CDR3 protein: CAWMSGPYNEQFF. The DNA of the CDR3 is TGTGCCTGGATGAGCGGTCCCTACAATGAGCAGTTCTTC.

This chain links TRBV2 with TRBJ2-7, with TRBD2 matching 10 bases. CDR3 length equals 13 residues. With 7 bases clipped from V and 12 bases from J, the junction kept 12 bases outside the gene matches. CDR1 and CDR2 from the germline V gene are SNHLY and FYNNEI. The CDR3 region is CASTSQLAGRLYF. In nucleotides, the CDR3 is TGTGCCAGCACCTCCCAACTAGCGGGGAGGTTGTACTTC.

This clone was seen once. The chain couples TRBV5-1 to TRBJ2-3; no clear D. Trimming took 1 base from V and 0 from J, leaving 12 bases between them. The CDR3 extends over 16 amino acids. The germline CDR1 and CDR2 sequences are SGHRS and YFSETQ. The CDR3 nucleotides are TGCGCCAGCAGCTTGCCGCGACTTGAGAGCACAGATACGCAGTATTTT. Protein: CASSLPRLESTDTQYF.

This sequence joins TRBV6-1 and TRBJ2-1; TRBD2 matches at 16 bases. The germline V gene has CDR1 MNHNS and CDR2 SASEGT. The CDR3 is made up of 18 amino acids. With 3 bases clipped from V and 7 bases from J, the junction kept 9 bases outside the gene matches. CDR3: CASSDTSGLAGGRNEQFF. The CDR3 bases are TGTGCCAGCAGTGATACATCGGGACTAGCGGGAGGGCGGAATGAGCAGTTCTTC.

V is TRBV5-5 and J is TRBJ1-4, with 8 bases that match TRBD1. V lost 4 bases, J lost 1 base, and 6 bases stayed unmatched. Looked up from germline, CDR1 is SGHKS and CDR2 is YYEKEE (reference sequence). The CDR3 is made up of 16 amino acids. CDR3 amino acids: CASSKDRGGTNEKLFF. The CDR3 DNA sequence: TGTGCCAGCAGCAAAGACAGGGGCGGAACTAATGAAAAACTGTTTTTT. Variable domain in full (rest from reference TRBV5-5 and TRBJ1-4): DAGVTQSPTHLIKTRGQQVTLRCSPISGHKSVSWYQQVLGQGPQFIFQYYEKEERGRGNFPDRFSARQFPNYSSELNVNALLLGDSALYLCASSKDRGGTNEKLFFGSGTQLSVL.

This sequence joins TRBV28 and TRBJ1-5; 9 nucleotides line up with TRBD1. The CDR3 totals 16 residues. Germline CDR1 is MDHEN and CDR2 is SYDVKM. J was trimmed by 3 bases and V by 3 bases; bases with no gene match: 6. CDR3 nucleotides: TGTGCCAGCAGTTTCTCCGGGACAGGGATCAATCAGCCCCAGCATTTT. Protein product: CASSFSGTGINQPQHF.

The chain combines TRBV11-1 with TRBJ2-7, with a possible D match to TRBD1 (6 bases). Germline V gives CDR1 SGHAT, CDR2 FQDESV (reference sequence). The CDR3 has 16 amino acids. Trimming took 4 bases from V and 7 from J, leaving 23 bases between them. For the CDR3, the DNA is TGTGCCAGCAGCTACCGGACAGCCCAAACGCCGCGGGAGCAGTACTTC. It translates to CASSYRTAQTPREQYF. The full variable domain, with the rest looked up from reference TRBV11-1 and TRBJ2-7, is EAEVAQSPRYKITEKSQAVAFWCDPISGHATLYWYRQILGQGPELLVQFQDESVVDDSQLPKDRFSAERLKGVDSTLKIQPAELGDSAMYLCASSYRTAQTPREQYFGPGTRLTVT.

This chain uses TRBV28 with TRBJ1-2; 11 bases map to TRBD1. With 3 bases clipped from V and 7 bases from J, the junction kept 4 bases outside the gene matches. This CDR3 region has 14 residues. Per germline, CDR1 MDHEN and CDR2 SYDVKM. The chain's CDR3 is CASSLDRGLVGYTF. The CDR3 DNA reads TGTGCCAGCAGTTTGGACAGGGGGCTAGTTGGCTACACCTTC.

This clone has a single count. In DNA, the CDR3 is TGTGCCAGCAGAAATCTGGACAGAGGCACAGATACGCAGTATTTT. Translation gives CASRNLDRGTDTQYF. This chain uses TRBV6-5 with TRBJ2-3; the D gene is possibly TRBD1 (6 bases). Trimming removed 6 bases at V and 1 base at J, with 14 bases between. The germline CDR1 and CDR2 sequences are MNHEY and SVGAGI. This CDR3 is built from 15 residues.

The chain carries TRBV5-1 and TRBJ1-2, with D maybe TRBD1 (6 bases). Trimming took off 0 bases at V and 3 bases at J, with 9 bases between the two ends. The germline gives CDR1 SGHRS, CDR2 YFSETQ. The CDR3 has 14 residues. The CDR3 protein is CASSLEEGDYGYTF. The CDR3 coding sequence is TGCGCCAGCAGCTTGGAGGAGGGGGACTATGGCTACACCTTC.

This clone was detected only once. The genes are TRBV18 and TRBJ2-7; D might be TRBD2 (6 bases). This CDR3 contains 16 residues. Germline CDR1 reads KGHSH; CDR2 reads LQKENI. V was clipped by 1 base and J by 0 bases, with 13 bases between them. This CDR3 reads CASSPQLGGSSYEQYF. In nucleotides, the CDR3 is TGTGCCAGCTCACCACAGTTGGGGGGAAGCTCCTACGAGCAGTACTTC.

This clone was seen only once. The CDR3 DNA reads TGTGCCAGCAGTGACGCCATGGGGCCTAATGAAAAACTGTTTTTT. Translation gives CASSDAMGPNEKLFF. The chain joins TRBV25-1 to TRBJ1-4; TRBD1 is a possible D gene (5 bases). The germline V gene has CDR1 MGHDK and CDR2 SYGVNS. CDR3 length: 15 amino acids. Trimming pared 3 bases from V and 3 bases from J, leaving 11 bases between.

The chain couples TRBV5-1 to TRBJ1-1; perhaps TRBD1 as D (6 bases). Germline V lookup: CDR1 SGHRS, CDR2 YFSETQ. V was cut by 0 bases and J by 8 bases, with 17 bases left in between. The CDR3 spans 15 residues. CDR3 bases: TGCGCCAGCAGCTTGGGTGTCAGGGGAGTGGGAGAAGCTTTCTTT. It codes for CASSLGVRGVGEAFF.